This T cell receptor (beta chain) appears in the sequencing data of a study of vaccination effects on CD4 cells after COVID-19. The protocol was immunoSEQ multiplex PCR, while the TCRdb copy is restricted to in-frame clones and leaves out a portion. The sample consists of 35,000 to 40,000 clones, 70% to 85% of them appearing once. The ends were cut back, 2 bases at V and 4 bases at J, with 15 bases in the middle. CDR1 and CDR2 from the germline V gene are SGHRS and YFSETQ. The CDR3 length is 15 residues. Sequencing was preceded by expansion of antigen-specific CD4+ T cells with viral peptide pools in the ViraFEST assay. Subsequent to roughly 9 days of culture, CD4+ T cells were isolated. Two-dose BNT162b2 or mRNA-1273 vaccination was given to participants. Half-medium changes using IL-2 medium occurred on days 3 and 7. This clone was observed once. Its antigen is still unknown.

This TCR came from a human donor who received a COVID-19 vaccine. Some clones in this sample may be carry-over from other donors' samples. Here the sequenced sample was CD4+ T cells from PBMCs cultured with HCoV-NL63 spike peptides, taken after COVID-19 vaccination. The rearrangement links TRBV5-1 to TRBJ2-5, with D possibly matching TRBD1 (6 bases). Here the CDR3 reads CASSFRVDSRETQYF. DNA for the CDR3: TGCGCCAGCAGCTTCCGGGTGGACAGTCGAGAGACCCAGTACTTC.